Sequencing of this T cell receptor beta chain was carried out in a study of blood T cells in healthy people across ages. General study findings and limits: Diversity of TCR beta correlated strongly with naive T cell percentage.

PCR was performed a second time for roughly 7 to 12 cycles using a sample-barcoded 5' primer and a J-beta primer mix. TCRdb ran MiXCR on the 5' RACE reads and lists one entry per CDR3 protein. This sample carries about 640,000 distinct CDR3 sequences, under 70% of them seen once, and the ten largest clones take approximately 37%. Trimming cost V 5 bases and J 8 bases; bases outside gene matches: 8. This CDR3 has 13 residues. About this clonotype itself: The antigen is not known.

Samples had at least 6.5 million PBMCs isolated from them. Total RNA amounts of at least 5 micrograms were extracted per sample. The V call is TRBV12-3 or TRBV12-4, the J call TRBJ1-2; 7 bases line up with TRBD1. The sample consisted of blood. The sequence came from a man aged 55-75 years in good health. CDR3 in DNA: TGTGCCAGCAGTCTTACAGGGGACGTCGGCTACACCTTC. It codes for CASSLTGDVGYTF.